This TCR beta chain was recovered during a study of blood T cell repertoires in COVID-19. Overall study: Samples of COVID-19 (acute and convalescent) were obtained from the United States, Italy and Spain. PBMCs, B-cell-depleted T cells, or T cells were the source of the cDNA or gDNA that made up the material.

A single count supports this clone. The CDR3 contains 14 residues. V lost 4 bases, J lost 6 bases, and 15 bases lay in between. CDR1 is SGHRS, CDR2 YFSETQ, per germline. Methods used by the authors: The assay estimated nucleated cells by amplifying reference gene primers. Measured with immunoSEQ multiplex PCR; TCRdb has only the in-frame clones, and not every one. That table furnishes V, J and clone size, whereas the DNA furnished D and trimming. The data show approximately 92,000 clones, with around 81% seen just once and 4.1% held by the top ten. This clonotype originated in a man in his 60s with acute or convalescent COVID-19. The rearrangement links TRBV5-1 to TRBJ2-3, with D possibly being TRBD2 (6 bases). Sequenced material: peripheral blood. CDR3 region: CASSPGAAGDTQYF. CDR3 coding DNA: TGCGCCAGCAGCCCCGGCGCTGCGGGGGATACGCAGTATTTT.